The T cell receptor (beta chain) described here comes from a study of long-term antiretroviral therapy in people with HIV. Broader study findings: Narrower CDR3 length ranges marked HIV repertoires relative to controls.

With survey level as its setting, the immunoSEQ assay was v3.0. Some clones are missing from TCRdb's copy, which holds only in-frame ones; the method was immunoSEQ multiplex PCR. The top ten hold approximately 5.3% of the sample, which has over 35,000 clones, roughly 76% seen once. Note on this clone: What it recognizes is unknown.

The material sequenced was unsorted PBMCs, taken 1.5 years after starting antiretroviral therapy. The receptor was isolated from a man aged 18 to 30 with HIV.

CDR3 loop: CASSRGLAGQETQYF. The DNA for the CDR3 is TGTGCCAGTAGTAGGGGACTAGCGGGCCAAGAGACCCAGTACTTC. The J gene is TRBJ2-5, the V gene TRBV19; 12 bases match TRBD2. The CDR3 runs to 15 residues. V was clipped by 4 bases and J by 1 base; unmatched bases: 1. CDR1 and CDR2 from the germline V gene are LNHDA and SQIVND (reference sequence).